There are a few counts of the clone carrying this T cell receptor beta chain. The same CDR3 is also encoded by other DNA sequences in this sample. Those who participated ranged in age from roughly 18 to 90 years and resided in roughly 26 US areas. Within 2 weeks before study entry, exposed participants met a COVID-19 case. The sample belongs to a study of blood T cell repertoires in COVID-19. In the authors' methods: Estimation of nucleated cell counts was performed using reference gene primer amplification. Assay used: immunoSEQ multiplex PCR; TCRdb lists only in-frame clones, some missing. V and J calls and clone size come straight from that table; D and trimming were deduced from the DNA. Of about 150,000 clones in the sample, about nine tenths were seen once. The TCR comes from a woman aged 40 to 49 who had been exposed to COVID-19. The material sequenced was PBMCs or T cells enriched from blood (not recorded which).

This CDR3 is CASGRDSYEQYF. For the CDR3, the DNA is TGTGCTAGTGGACGAGACAGTTACGAGCAGTACTTC. V gene TRBV12-5 combines with J gene TRBJ2-7, with D possibly being TRBD1 (5 bases). This CDR3 comprises 12 residues. V was cut by 6 bases and J by 4 bases, with 10 bases left in between. The germline V gene has CDR1 LGHNT and CDR2 FRNRAP.